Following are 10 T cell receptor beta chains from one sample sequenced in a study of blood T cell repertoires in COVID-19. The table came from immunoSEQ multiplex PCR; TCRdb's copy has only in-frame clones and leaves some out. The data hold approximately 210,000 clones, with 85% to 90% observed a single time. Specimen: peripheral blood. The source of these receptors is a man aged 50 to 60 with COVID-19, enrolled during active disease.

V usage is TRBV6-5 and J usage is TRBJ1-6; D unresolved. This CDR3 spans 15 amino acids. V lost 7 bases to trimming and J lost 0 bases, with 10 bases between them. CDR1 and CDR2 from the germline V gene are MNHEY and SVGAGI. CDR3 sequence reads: CASNQQSSYNSPLHF. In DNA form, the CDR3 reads TGTGCCAGCAACCAACAGAGCTCCTATAATTCACCCCTCCACTTT.

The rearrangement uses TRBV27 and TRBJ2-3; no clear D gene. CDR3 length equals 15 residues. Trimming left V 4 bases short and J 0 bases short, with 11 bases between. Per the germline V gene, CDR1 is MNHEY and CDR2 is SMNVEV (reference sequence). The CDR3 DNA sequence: TGTGCCAGCAGTTGGAGATCTGGGAGCACAGATACGCAGTATTTT. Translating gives CASSWRSGSTDTQYF.

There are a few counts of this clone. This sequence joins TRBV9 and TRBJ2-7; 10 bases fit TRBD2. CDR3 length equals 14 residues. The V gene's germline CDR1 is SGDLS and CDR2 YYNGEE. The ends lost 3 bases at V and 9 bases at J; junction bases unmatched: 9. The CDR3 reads CASSDGLAELVQYF. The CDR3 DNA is TGTGCCAGCAGCGACGGACTAGCGGAATTGGTGCAGTACTTC.

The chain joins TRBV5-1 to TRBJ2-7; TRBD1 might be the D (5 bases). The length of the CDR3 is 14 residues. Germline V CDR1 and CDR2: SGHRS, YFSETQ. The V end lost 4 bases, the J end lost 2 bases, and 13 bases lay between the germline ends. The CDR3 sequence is CASSLQTATYEQYF. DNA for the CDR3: TGCGCCAGCAGCCTACAGACAGCAACCTACGAGCAGTACTTC.

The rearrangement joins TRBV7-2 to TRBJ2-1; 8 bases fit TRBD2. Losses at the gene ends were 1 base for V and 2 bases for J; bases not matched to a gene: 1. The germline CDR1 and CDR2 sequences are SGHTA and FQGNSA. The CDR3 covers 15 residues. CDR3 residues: CASSLDGGAYNEQFF. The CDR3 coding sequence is TGTGCCAGCAGCTTAGACGGGGGGGCCTACAATGAGCAGTTCTTC.

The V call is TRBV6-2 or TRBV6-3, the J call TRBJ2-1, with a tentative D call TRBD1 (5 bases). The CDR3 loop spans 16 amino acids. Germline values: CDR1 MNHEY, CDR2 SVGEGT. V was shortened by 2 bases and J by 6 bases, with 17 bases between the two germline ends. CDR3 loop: CASSYGSGPTTNEQFF. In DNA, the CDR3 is TGTGCCAGCAGTTACGGATCAGGGCCAACTACCAATGAGCAGTTCTTC.

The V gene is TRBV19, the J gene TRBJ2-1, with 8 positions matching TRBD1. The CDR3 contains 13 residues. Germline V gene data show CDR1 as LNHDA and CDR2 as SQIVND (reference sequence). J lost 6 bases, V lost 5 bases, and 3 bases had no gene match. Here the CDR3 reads CASSPDRVNEQFF. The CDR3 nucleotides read TGTGCCAGTAGTCCGGACAGGGTCAATGAGCAGTTCTTC.

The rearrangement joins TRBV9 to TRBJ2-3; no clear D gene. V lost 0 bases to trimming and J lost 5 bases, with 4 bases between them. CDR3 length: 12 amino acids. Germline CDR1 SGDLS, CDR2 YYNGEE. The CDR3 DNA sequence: TGTGCCAGCAGCGTAGCGGGAGATACGCAGTATTTT. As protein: CASSVAGDTQYF.

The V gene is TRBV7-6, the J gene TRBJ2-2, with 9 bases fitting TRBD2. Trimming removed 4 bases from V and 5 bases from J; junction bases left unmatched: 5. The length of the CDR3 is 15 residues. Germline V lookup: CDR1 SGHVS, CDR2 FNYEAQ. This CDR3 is CASSSLAGGTGELFF. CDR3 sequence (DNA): TGTGCCAGCAGCTCTCTGGCGGGAGGGACCGGGGAGCTGTTTTTT.

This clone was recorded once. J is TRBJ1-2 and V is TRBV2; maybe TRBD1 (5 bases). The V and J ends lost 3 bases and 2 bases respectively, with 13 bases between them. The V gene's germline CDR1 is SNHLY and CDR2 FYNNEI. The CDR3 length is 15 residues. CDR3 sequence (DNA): TGTGCCAGCAGTGAGAACGGCAGGGCCAACTATGGCTACACCTTC. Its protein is CASSENGRANYGYTF.